The text below deals with one T cell receptor beta chain. This clone showed up just once. The antigen this receptor binds is unknown. No base qualities exist here, and no much larger clone lies one base off it. The data were obtained in a study of T cells in narcolepsy (dated by TCRdb to 2017 to 2018). Study-level background: Patients with narcolepsy type 1 or type 2 (NT1, NT2) were enrolled in the study together with healthy control donors. Autoreactive T cells targeting hypocretin neuron self-antigens (hypocretin, TRIB2) were sought in narcolepsy patients, and TCR Vbeta sequencing was used to track clonotypes in blood and CSF. Results the study describes overall, beyond this receptor: Numbers of sequenced blood memory CD4+ clonotypes were comparable, averaging around 40,000 in patients and roughly 32,000 in controls. According to the report, autoreactive clonotypes were detected serially in the blood of the same patients and of different patients, but not in healthy controls. Plots comparing CSF and blood CD4+ T cell clonotypes from the same patient highlighted HCRT-specific and TRIB2-specific autoreactive clonotypes. No sequences matching autoreactive T cell clones were contained in some blood memory CD4+ repertoires from patients and controls.

Preparation of the library involved the immunoSEQ multiplex PCR assay. This is the immuneACCESS table as TCRdb keeps it, with only in-frame sequences that have V and J called. A part of the clones is gone; compared with another copy, unresolved V genes explain less than half, and the rest is unexplained. This sample has 25,000 to 35,000 clones in its table, and around 86% of those were observed once. In total, the top ten clones hold approximately 0.66% of the sample. For TCR Vbeta sequencing, memory CD4+ T cells were sorted ex vivo from the peripheral blood of narcolepsy patients and healthy controls. The germline V and J ends show losses of 4 bases and 9 bases respectively, and no gene match explains 13 bases of the junction. The CDR3, cysteine through phenylalanine, is 16 amino acids long. Only CDR3 DNA is held: 48 bases, read in frame from base 1. CDR1 and CDR2 (MDHEN, SYDVKM) derive from the germline V gene.

The sample consisted of memory (CD45RA-) CD4+ T cells from blood. What the cell subset or site label conveys for this sample: memory T cells sorted ex vivo from peripheral blood. Rearrangement joined TRBV28 to TRBJ2-1, and 9 junction bases match TRBD1. This clonotype was sampled from a human donor in good health. The nucleotides are TGTGCCAGCAGTTCCACGGGACAGGGTTTTGGGACTGAGCAGTTCTTC. Translated, this gives CASSSTGQGFGTEQFF.